The 5 T cell receptor beta chains reported below all come from one sample, sequenced in a study of human T cells and chemical hapten exposure (dated by TCRdb to the early 2020s). The library was generated by RACE. The listed sequencing device is NextSeq 500. TCRdb itself trimmed the public reads at Q25 with fastp, ran MiXCR and retained productive beta chains. Identical CDR3 protein sequences are pooled into one entry, listed with their most common genes and DNA. This sample lists 130,000 or so distinct CDR3 sequences; around 8.2% were detected once. Approximately 1.6% of the sample lies in the top ten. This specimen's time point label, per the study, means: healthy volunteer bleed at 2 weeks. Total RNA was extracted from unfractionated whole blood that had been collected in Tempus Blood RNA tubes. The material sequenced was whole blood. The source of these receptors is a male donor in good health. Some clones in this sample may be carry-over from other donors' samples.

This clonotype was recorded a few times. This chain uses TRBV5-5 with TRBJ2-2, with D perhaps TRBD2 (5 bases). V was pared by 0 bases and J by 1 base, with 10 bases between. The CDR3 contains 16 residues. Germline V gene lookup returns CDR1 SGHKS and CDR2 YYEKEE (reference sequence). For the CDR3, the DNA is TGTGCCAGCAGCTTGGGGACGGGGTGGAACACCGGGGAGCTGTTTTTT. This codes for CASSLGTGWNTGELFF. The full variable domain, completed using reference TRBV5-5 and TRBJ2-2, is DAGVTQSPTHLIKTRGQQVTLRCSPISGHKSVSWYQQVLGQGPQFIFQYYEKEERGRGNFPDRFSARQFPNYSSELNVNALLLGDSALYLCASSLGTGWNTGELFFGEGSRLTVL.

This clonotype was seen a few times. The V and J genes are TRBV12-3 or TRBV12-4 and TRBJ1-1; D uncertain. The CDR3 runs to 12 residues. Trimming cost V 0 bases and J 7 bases, with 6 bases left between them. CDR3 protein: CASSLAVREAFF. The CDR3 region has the DNA TGTGCCAGCAGTTTAGCAGTCCGTGAAGCTTTCTTT.

This clonotype showed up many times. The chain combines TRBV6-2 or TRBV6-3 with TRBJ2-5, with 8 bases matching TRBD1. This CDR3 spans 13 amino acids. J lost 6 bases, V lost 6 bases, and 6 bases had no gene match. Germline V gene data show CDR1 as MNHEY and CDR2 as SVGEGT. The CDR3 region has the DNA TGTGCCAGCAGCCCTAGACAGGGGAAGACCCAGTACTTC. It is translated as CASSPRQGKTQYF.

The chain couples TRBV3-1 to TRBJ2-1; 7 bases are shared with TRBD2. Germline lookup yields CDR1 LGHDT and CDR2 YNNKEL (reference sequence). The CDR3 length is 16 residues. J gave up 2 bases and V 0 bases, and 4 bases lay outside the gene matches. CDR3 DNA sequence: TGTGCCAGCAGCCAAGAGGCTAGCGGAGCCTACAATGAGCAGTTCTTC. Protein sequence: CASSQEASGAYNEQFF.

This clonotype was observed many times. This sequence joins TRBV27 and TRBJ1-1, with D unresolved. The V and J ends lost 1 base and 1 base respectively, with 4 bases between them. Germline V gives CDR1 MNHEY, CDR2 SMNVEV (reference sequence). The CDR3 runs 13 residues. The CDR3 nucleotides read TGTGCCAGCAGTTTATTTAGGAACACTGAAGCTTTCTTT. It encodes CASSLFRNTEAFF.